This section outlines one TCR beta chain sequence together with its context. The source of the sample is a study of cytomegalovirus exposure and HLA in healthy donors. The PCR contained 60 Vbeta and 13 Jbeta primers. Libraries were prepared by immunoSEQ multiplex PCR; TCRdb keeps only in-frame clonotypes and omits some of them. The table has 60,000 to 100,000 clones, about four fifths seen once. CDR3 length equals 15 residues. Germline CDR1 is MDHEN and CDR2 is SYDVKM. V was cut by 6 bases and J by 0 bases, with 12 bases left in between. The TCR originated in a middle-aged man in good health and CMV-seronegative. The chain carries TRBV28 and TRBJ1-5; D uncertain. Sequencing was done on a sample of PBMCs. CDR3 protein: CASRTGIYSNQPQHF. Written as DNA, the CDR3 is TGTGCCAGCAGAACCGGGATTTATAGCAATCAGCCCCAGCATTTT.